The TCR beta chain under discussion was sequenced for a study of cytomegalovirus exposure and HLA in healthy donors. The 120-subject validation cohort, separate from the roughly 700-subject first cohort, included the donors. Trimming cost V 3 bases and J 6 bases; bases outside gene matches: 4. CDR1 GTSNPN and CDR2 SVGIG come from the germline V gene (reference sequence). The CDR3 has 13 amino acids. General study findings and limits: Reportedly, cytomegalovirus status was diagnosed with high sensitivity and specificity. Cytomegalovirus-associated status was assigned to 164 TCR beta chains. In vitro confirmation showed three CMV-associated chains to be CMV antigen specific.

Measured with immunoSEQ multiplex PCR; TCRdb has only the in-frame clones, and not every one. Of some 83,000 clones in the sample, approximately 94% are singletons; the top ten hold approximately 3.3%. Comment on this clone: What it binds is unknown.

The sequencing input was PBMCs. This TCR derives from a woman under 30 in good health and CMV-seropositive. The V gene is TRBV30, the J gene TRBJ2-7; 11 bases align to TRBD2. In DNA form, the CDR3 reads TGTGCCTGGAGACGACTAGCGGGACGCGAGCAGTACTTC. Protein: CAWRRLAGREQYF.